This entry lists 17 T cell receptor beta chains sequenced from one sample in a study of radiotherapy plus CTLA-4 blockade in lung cancer. The table came from immunoSEQ multiplex PCR; TCRdb's copy has only in-frame clones and leaves some out. The repertoire includes 50,000 to 75,000 clones, roughly 80% of them detected once, and 4% to 5% sits in the top ten. Sequencing used peripheral blood, obtained from a patient treated with radiotherapy plus ipilimumab. Receptors were obtained from a human donor with non-small cell lung cancer who had a complete response to radiotherapy plus ipilimumab.

Only a few counts were recorded for this clone. The chain carries TRBV19 and TRBJ1-3; TRBD1 matches at 9 bases. The V gene end was trimmed by 4 bases and the J gene end by 3 bases; junction bases not matched to a gene: 4. This CDR3 comprises 15 residues. Germline assignment: CDR1 LNHDA and CDR2 SQIVND (reference sequence). The CDR3 region has the DNA TGTGCCAGTAGTAGGACAGGGGATATTGGAAACACCATATATTTT. The encoded protein is CASSRTGDIGNTIYF.

The chain is built from TRBV27 and TRBJ1-5; D gene unclear. V lost 10 bases and J 5 bases, leaving 12 bases between the germline ends. Germline V gives CDR1 MNHEY, CDR2 SMNVEV (reference sequence). CDR3 length: 12 residues. This chain's CDR3 is CATGERYQPQHF. The CDR3 nucleotides are TGTGCCACCGGAGAGAGGTATCAGCCCCAGCATTTT.

CDR3 in DNA: TGTGCCAGTAGTATAGCGCCTGGCGGAAACTATGGCTACACCTTC. This sequence encodes CASSIAPGGNYGYTF. The chain uses TRBV19 and TRBJ1-2, with D uncertain. Trimming pared 1 base from V and 2 bases from J, leaving 11 bases between. Germline V CDR1 and CDR2: LNHDA, SQIVND (reference sequence). This CDR3 has 15 amino acids.

V gene TRBV6-6 combines with J gene TRBJ2-3; D is possibly TRBD1 (7 bases). Germline loops: CDR1 MNHNY, CDR2 SVGAGI (reference sequence). Trimming stripped 2 bases from V and 3 bases from J, with 15 bases between. CDR3 length: 16 residues. The CDR3 region is CASSYVRGVGTDTQYF. CDR3 DNA sequence: TGTGCCAGCAGTTACGTCAGGGGGGTCGGAACAGATACGCAGTATTTT.

The chain links TRBV29-1 to TRBJ2-1; 9 bases align to TRBD2. The germline V gene has CDR1 SQVTM and CDR2 ANQGSEA. V trimming: 6 bases; J trimming: 8 bases; junction bases outside the gene matches: 11. The CDR3 totals 14 residues. The DNA for the CDR3 is TGCAGCGTCTCGGGTAGCGGGAGAAGGGATGAGCAGTTCTTC. Protein product: CSVSGSGRRDEQFF.

The CDR3 loop is CASSLGASYNSPLHF. CDR3 in DNA: TGTGCCAGCAGCTTGGGAGCTTCCTATAATTCACCCCTCCACTTT. The J gene is TRBJ1-6, the V gene TRBV5-5; no clear D gene. Germline V gene data show CDR1 as SGHKS and CDR2 as YYEKEE (reference sequence). There are 15 residues in the CDR3. V was pared by 0 bases and J by 1 base, with 5 bases between.

The chain combines TRBV6-5 with TRBJ1-2; weak D call: TRBD1 (5 bases). V gave up 2 bases and J gave up 5 bases, with 15 bases separating them. CDR3 size: 15 residues. CDR1 and CDR2 (germline): MNHEY, SVGAGI. CDR3 nucleotides: TGTGCCAGCAGTTACAGGGGCCCCACTGGATATGGCTACACCTTC. It is translated as CASSYRGPTGYGYTF.

The chain employs TRBV5-1 and TRBJ1-2, with a weak D call TRBD1 (5 bases). The germline V gene encodes CDR1 SGHRS and CDR2 YFSETQ. Trimming pared 2 bases from V and 2 bases from J, leaving 10 bases between. The CDR3 has 14 amino acids. The CDR3 is CASSLMGPNYGYTF. CDR3 bases: TGCGCCAGCAGCTTAATGGGGCCAAACTATGGCTACACCTTC.

The chain is built from TRBV9 and TRBJ2-3; 10 bases agree with TRBD2. CDR1 and CDR2 (germline): SGDLS, YYNGEE. V lost 3 bases and J lost 1; bases outside the gene matches: 11. The CDR3 extends over 18 amino acids. CDR3 sequence reads: CASSAGSGGAFGTDTQYF. The DNA for the CDR3 is TGTGCCAGCAGCGCTGGGAGCGGGGGGGCCTTTGGCACAGATACGCAGTATTTT.

The chain recombines TRBV25-1 with TRBJ2-5, with 9 nucleotides matching TRBD1. The CDR3 loop spans 14 amino acids. In germline, CDR1 is MGHDK, CDR2 SYGVNS. J gave up 1 base and V 8 bases, and 5 bases lay outside the gene matches. CDR3 nucleotide sequence: TGTGCCAGCTCGGACAGGGGAGGCCAAGAGACCCAGTACTTC. Its translation: CASSDRGGQETQYF.

The table lists this clone with a few counts. V gene TRBV9 combines with J gene TRBJ2-3; 8 bases are a match to TRBD2. The length of the CDR3 is 14 residues. The V gene end was trimmed by 3 bases and the J gene end by 6 bases; junction bases not matched to a gene: 6. The germline V gene has CDR1 SGDLS and CDR2 YYNGEE. CDR3 sequence reads: CASSDPGRVDTQYF. The CDR3 region has the DNA TGTGCCAGCAGCGATCCCGGGAGGGTCGATACGCAGTATTTT. The full variable domain, in which reference TRBV9 and TRBJ2-3 provide the parts outside the CDR3, is DSGVTQTPKHLITATGQRVTLRCSPRSGDLSVYWYQQSLDQGLQFLIQYYNGEERAKGNILERFSAQQFPDLHSELNLSSLELGDSALYFCASSDPGRVDTQYFGPGTRLTVL.

This clone was recorded only once. J is TRBJ2-7 and V is TRBV2; 7 nucleotides agree with TRBD2. Germline loops: CDR1 SNHLY, CDR2 FYNNEI. The CDR3 is 10 residues long. With 9 bases clipped from V and 6 bases from J, the junction kept 2 bases outside the gene matches. The CDR3 loop is CASGGVEQYV. CDR3 nucleotides: TGTGCCAGTGGGGGGGTCGAGCAGTACGTC.

The chain links TRBV7-9 to TRBJ2-2; tentatively, D is TRBD1 (6 bases). V was trimmed by 1 base and J by 7 bases, leaving 13 bases between them. CDR3 length: 15 residues. The germline gives CDR1 SEHNR, CDR2 FQNEAQ (reference sequence). The CDR3 here is CASSLVQGSSGELFF. For the CDR3, the DNA is TGTGCCAGCAGCTTAGTACAGGGTTCTAGCGGGGAGCTGTTTTTT.

CDR3 sequence reads: CASSLDSGFSYNEQFF. DNA for the CDR3: TGTGCCAGCAGCTTGGATAGCGGCTTCTCCTACAATGAGCAGTTCTTC. The chain is built from TRBV5-6 and TRBJ2-1, with TRBD2 as a possible D gene (6 bases). Germline V gene lookup returns CDR1 SGHDT and CDR2 YYEEEE. V was cut by 0 bases and J by 0 bases, with 10 bases left in between. CDR3 length: 16 residues. The full variable domain, completed using reference TRBV5-6 and TRBJ2-1, is DAGVTQSPTHLIKTRGQQVTLRCSPKSGHDTVSWYQQALGQGPQFIFQYYEEEERQRGNFPDRFSGHQFPNYSSELNVNALLLGDSALYLCASSLDSGFSYNEQFFGPGTRLTVL.

This chain links TRBV7-9 with TRBJ2-5, with D perhaps matching TRBD1 (6 bases). Germline CDR1 and CDR2: SEHNR and FQNEAQ (reference sequence). With 5 bases removed from V and 7 bases from J, the gap between germline ends came to 8 bases. The CDR3 is 11 amino acids. The CDR3 protein is CASSPQGTQYF. The CDR3 coding sequence is TGTGCCAGCAGCCCACAGGGGACCCAGTACTTC.

This clone appeared once. V is TRBV4-1 and J is TRBJ1-1; 7 bases line up with TRBD1. Losses at the gene ends were 1 base for V and 0 bases for J; bases not matched to a gene: 5. Germline V gene sequence: CDR1 MGHRA, CDR2 YSYEKL. CDR3 length equals 16 residues. The CDR3 bases are TGCGCCAGCAGCCAAGGGAGGGGACAGATGAACACTGAAGCTTTCTTT. Residues: CASSQGRGQMNTEAFF.

V is TRBV18 and J is TRBJ1-2, with 12 nucleotides matching TRBD1. The trim removed 3 bases at V and 6 bases at J, leaving 5 bases unmatched. The germline V gene has CDR1 KGHSH and CDR2 LQKENI. The CDR3 has 15 amino acids. CDR3: CASSPGTGGMNGYTF. CDR3 DNA sequence: TGTGCCAGCTCACCTGGGACAGGGGGCATGAATGGCTACACCTTC.